One TCR beta chain is described in this entry. Its specificity is not known. The data belong to a study of CD8 T cells in ankylosing spondylitis. Study conclusions and caveats: A motif of under ten highly homologous TCR beta variants was seen as apparently characteristic of ankylosing spondylitis blood.

CDR3 length equals 15 residues. Germline V gene sequence: CDR1 SEHNR, CDR2 FQNEAQ (reference sequence). The trim removed 5 bases at V and 0 bases at J, leaving 4 bases unmatched. TCRdb independently ran MiXCR on the 5' RACE reads; one entry per CDR3 protein. Counted here are about 220,000 distinct CDR3 sequences, about 18% occurring once; the ten biggest clones make up 42%. Specimen: blood, either unsorted or a sorted T cell fraction (not recorded which). The sequence derives from a male donor with ankylosing spondylitis. The chain combines TRBV7-9 with TRBJ2-3; 8 nucleotides match TRBD1. Here the CDR3 DNA reads TGTGCCAGCAGCCGGCGACAGGGGAGCACAGATACGCAGTATTTT. This codes for CASSRRQGSTDTQYF. Combining the CDR3 with reference TRBV7-9 and TRBJ2-3 gives the whole variable domain DTGVSQNPRHKITKRGQNVTFRCDPISEHNRLYWYRQTLGQGPEFLTYFQNEAQLEKSRLLSDRFSAERPKGSFSTLEIQRTEQGDSAMYLCASSRRQGSTDTQYFGPGTRLTVL.